This entry concerns a single T cell receptor beta chain. The V end was cut by 4 bases, the J end by 4 bases, with 13 bases between. The CDR3 is 15 amino acids. Germline V gives CDR1 SNHLY, CDR2 FYNNEI. The source of the sample is a study of OX40 agonist ivuxolimab in advanced cancers. Data came from immunoSEQ multiplex PCR; TCRdb stores just in-frame clones and leaves some out. Of tens of thousands of clones in the sample, roughly 80% were seen once. This TCR derives from an adult with an advanced solid tumor such as melanoma, head and neck, liver or kidney cancer. The chain links TRBV2 to TRBJ1-4, with a possible D match to TRBD1 (5 bases). The sequencing here drew on CD4+ or CD8+ T cells sorted from blood, taken in a trial of the OX40 agonist ivuxolimab. As DNA, the CDR3 is TGTGCCAGCAGTGCTCCCGGGACGGTTAATGAAAAACTGTTTTTT. This translates into CASSAPGTVNEKLFF.